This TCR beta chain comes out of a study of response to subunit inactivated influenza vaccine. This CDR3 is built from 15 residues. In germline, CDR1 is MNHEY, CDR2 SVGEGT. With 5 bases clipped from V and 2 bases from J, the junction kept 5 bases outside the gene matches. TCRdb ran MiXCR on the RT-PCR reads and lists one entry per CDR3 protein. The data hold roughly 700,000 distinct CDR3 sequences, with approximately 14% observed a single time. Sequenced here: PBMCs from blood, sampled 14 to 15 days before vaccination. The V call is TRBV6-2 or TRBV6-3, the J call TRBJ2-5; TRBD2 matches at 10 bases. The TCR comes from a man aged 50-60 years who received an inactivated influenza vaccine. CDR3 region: CASSLAGAIQETQYF. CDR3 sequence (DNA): TGTGCCAGCAGTCTAGCGGGGGCAATTCAAGAGACCCAGTACTTC.